In this sample, the clone carrying this T cell receptor beta chain turned up many times. Its target is unknown. Each donor gave one heparinised blood draw averaging about 100 mL. In all sorted populations, purity surpassed 95%. The data originate from a study of beta chain features in type 1 diabetes. Reverse transcribing all isolated RNA meant expressed TCRB transcripts were sequenced. Clones were sequenced by immunoSEQ multiplex PCR, and TCRdb holds only the in-frame ones, with some missing. The sample lists roughly 150,000 clones, about 8.1% occurring once. The CDR3 is 16 residues long. The V end was cut by 1 base, the J end by 0 bases, with 9 bases between. Per germline, CDR1 KGHSH and CDR2 LQKENI. Whole-study findings and limits: It was not settled here whether HLA type affects TCRB rearrangement. Shorter TCRB CDR3s, moderately but significantly so, marked every one of the four CD4+ subsets in Type 1 diabetes patients.

This receptor was taken from a man aged 18 to 29 in good health. Source material: central memory CD4+ T cells from blood. The chain is built from TRBV18 and TRBJ2-2; no clear D. This CDR3 is CASSPREFPNTGELFF. In nucleotides, the CDR3 is TGTGCCAGCTCACCACGAGAGTTCCCGAACACCGGGGAGCTGTTTTTT. Complete variable domain (other parts from reference TRBV18 and TRBJ2-2): NAGVMQNPRHLVRRRGQEARLRCSPMKGHSHVYWYRQLPEEGLKFMVYLQKENIIDESGMPKERFSAEFPKEGPSILRIQQVVRGDSAAYFCASSPREFPNTGELFFGEGSRLTVL.